A single sample gave rise to the 7 T cell receptor beta chains below, sequenced in a study of blood T cell repertoires in COVID-19. Sequencing used immunoSEQ multiplex PCR; TCRdb keeps in-frame clones, though not all of them. The profile shows around 130,000 clones, 84% of them singletons. Sequenced input: peripheral blood. All receptors come from a human donor in a cohort sampled during active COVID-19.

The V gene is TRBV6-5, the J gene TRBJ1-2, with D perhaps matching TRBD1 (6 bases). The length of the CDR3 is 14 residues. Per germline, CDR1 MNHEY and CDR2 SVGAGI. V lost 6 bases and J 9 bases, leaving 20 bases between the germline ends. The chain's CDR3 is CASRQRQESYRYTF. In DNA form, the CDR3 reads TGTGCCAGCAGACAACGACAGGAATCGTATCGCTACACCTTC.

V is TRBV4-2 and J is TRBJ2-1; 10 nucleotides agree with TRBD1. Germline loops: CDR1 LGHNA, CDR2 YNFKEQ. Unmatched junction bases numbered 13, after V lost 5 bases and J lost 6 bases. The CDR3 extends over 17 amino acids. In DNA form, the CDR3 reads TGTGCCAGCAGCGAACCCCCGGGGACAGGGGACGGCAATGAGCAGTTCTTC. It encodes CASSEPPGTGDGNEQFF.

CDR3 DNA: TGTGCCAGCAGCGAAAGGGGGGGGCTCACTAATGAAAAACTGTTTTTT. It is translated as CASSERGGLTNEKLFF. The chain is built from TRBV7-8 and TRBJ1-4, with a tentative D call TRBD1 (6 bases). CDR1 is SGHVS and CDR2 is FQNEAQ in the germline V gene. Trimming took off 5 bases at V and 2 bases at J, with 15 bases between the two ends. This CDR3 has 16 residues.

J is TRBJ1-4 and V is TRBV6-5, with TRBD1 matching over 7 bases. Losses at the gene ends were 0 bases for V and 8 bases for J; bases not matched to a gene: 9. The V gene's germline CDR1 is MNHEY and CDR2 SVGAGI. This CDR3 contains 16 residues. CDR3 in DNA: TGTGCCAGCAGTTACTCAGGGCCAGGGGGTCAGGAAAAACTGTTTTTT. Translation: CASSYSGPGGQEKLFF.

V gene TRBV7-8 combines with J gene TRBJ2-7, with D possibly matching TRBD1 (6 bases). This CDR3 region has 15 residues. The V gene's germline CDR1 is SGHVS and CDR2 FQNEAQ. V was shortened by 5 bases and J by 9 bases, with 23 bases between the two germline ends. CDR3 in DNA: TGTGCCAGCAGCCCACTTCGTGGGACAATCGGGTCGCAGTACTTC. It yields the protein CASSPLRGTIGSQYF.

The chain uses TRBV3-1 (or the pseudogene TRBV3-2) and TRBJ2-3; TRBD1 matches at 7 bases. Germline CDR1 LGHDT, CDR2 YNNKEL (reference sequence). The CDR3 is 15 residues long. Trimming at V came to 5 bases and at J to 0 bases, leaving 5 bases not matched to a gene. CDR3 DNA: TGTGCCAGCAGCTCCCGGGACAGAAGCACAGATACGCAGTATTTT. The encoded protein is CASSSRDRSTDTQYF.

CDR3 nucleotide sequence: TGTGCCACCAGCAGAGATATGCAGGGCCCCTACGAGCAGTACTTC. Translating gives CATSRDMQGPYEQYF. The chain joins TRBV15 to TRBJ2-7, with D possibly being TRBD1 (5 bases). V was cut by 0 bases and J by 2 bases, with 11 bases left in between. From germline, CDR1 is LNHNV and CDR2 YYDKDF (reference sequence). CDR3 length equals 15 residues. Together with reference TRBV15 and TRBJ2-7, the CDR3 gives the full variable domain: DAMVIQNPRYQVTQFGKPVTLSCSQTLNHNVMYWYQQKSSQAPKLLFHYYDKDFNNEADTPDNFQSRRPNTSFCFLDIRSPGLGDTAMYLCATSRDMQGPYEQYFGPGTRLTVT.